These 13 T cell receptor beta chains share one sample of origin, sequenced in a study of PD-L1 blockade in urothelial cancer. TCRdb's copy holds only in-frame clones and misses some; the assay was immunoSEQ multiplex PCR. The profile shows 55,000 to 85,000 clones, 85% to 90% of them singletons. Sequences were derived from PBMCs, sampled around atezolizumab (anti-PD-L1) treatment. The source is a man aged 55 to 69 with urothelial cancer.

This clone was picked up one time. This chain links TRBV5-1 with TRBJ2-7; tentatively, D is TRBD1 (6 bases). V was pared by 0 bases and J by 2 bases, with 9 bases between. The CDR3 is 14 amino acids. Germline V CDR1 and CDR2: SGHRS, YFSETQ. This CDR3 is CASSLVTGTYEQYF. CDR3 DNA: TGCGCCAGCAGCTTGGTAACAGGGACCTACGAGCAGTACTTC.

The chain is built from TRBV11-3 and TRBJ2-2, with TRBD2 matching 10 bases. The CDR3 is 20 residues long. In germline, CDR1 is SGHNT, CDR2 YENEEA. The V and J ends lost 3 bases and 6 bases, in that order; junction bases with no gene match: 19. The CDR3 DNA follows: TGTGCCAGCAGCTTCGCCGGGACTAGCGCCTCTCCCTCGTCGTCCGGGGAGCTGTTTTTT. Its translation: CASSFAGTSASPSSSGELFF.

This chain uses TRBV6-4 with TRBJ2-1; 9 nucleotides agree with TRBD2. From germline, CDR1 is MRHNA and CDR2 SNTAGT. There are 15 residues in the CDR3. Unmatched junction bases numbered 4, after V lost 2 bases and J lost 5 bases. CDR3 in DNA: TGTGCCAGCAGTGACGCGGGAGGGCCACACAATGAGCAGTTCTTC. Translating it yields CASSDAGGPHNEQFF.

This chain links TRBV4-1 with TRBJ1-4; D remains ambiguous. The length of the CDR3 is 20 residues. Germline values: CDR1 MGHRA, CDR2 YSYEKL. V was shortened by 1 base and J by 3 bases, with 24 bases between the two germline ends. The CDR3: CASSQVLTGRRLAANEKLFF. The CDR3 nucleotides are TGCGCCAGCAGCCAAGTTTTGACGGGGAGGCGTCTGGCGGCTAATGAAAAACTGTTTTTT.

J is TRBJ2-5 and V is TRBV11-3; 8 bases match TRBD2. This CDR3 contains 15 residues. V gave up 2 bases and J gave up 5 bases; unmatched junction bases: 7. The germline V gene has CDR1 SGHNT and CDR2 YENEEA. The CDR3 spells CASSLNSGDRETQYF. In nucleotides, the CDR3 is TGTGCCAGCAGCTTAAATAGCGGGGACCGGGAGACCCAGTACTTC.

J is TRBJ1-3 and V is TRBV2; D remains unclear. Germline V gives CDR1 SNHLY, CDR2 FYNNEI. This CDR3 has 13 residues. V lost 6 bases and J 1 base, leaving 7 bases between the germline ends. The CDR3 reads CASRLESGNTIYF. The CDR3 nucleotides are TGTGCCAGCAGGTTAGAATCTGGAAACACCATATATTTT.

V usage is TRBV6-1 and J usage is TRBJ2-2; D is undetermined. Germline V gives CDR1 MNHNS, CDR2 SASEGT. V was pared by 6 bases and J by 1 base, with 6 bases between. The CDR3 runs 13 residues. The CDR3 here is CASRAKNTGELFF. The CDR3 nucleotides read TGTGCCAGCAGGGCAAAGAACACCGGGGAGCTGTTTTTT.

The CDR3 nucleotides read TGCGCCGGGGGGGACCCCAATTACAATGAGCAGTTCTTC. Translation: CAGGDPNYNEQFF. The J gene is TRBJ2-1, the V gene TRBV4-1, with 7 bases fitting TRBD2. Per germline, CDR1 MGHRA and CDR2 YSYEKL. CDR3 length: 13 amino acids. V dropped 11 bases and J dropped 4; count of bases not matched to a gene: 8.

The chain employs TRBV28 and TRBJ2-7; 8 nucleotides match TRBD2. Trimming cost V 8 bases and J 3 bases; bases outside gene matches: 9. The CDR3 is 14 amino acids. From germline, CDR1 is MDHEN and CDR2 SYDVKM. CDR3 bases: TGTGCCAGCGTAAGCGGGAGTGTTCGCTACGAGCAGTACTTC. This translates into CASVSGSVRYEQYF.

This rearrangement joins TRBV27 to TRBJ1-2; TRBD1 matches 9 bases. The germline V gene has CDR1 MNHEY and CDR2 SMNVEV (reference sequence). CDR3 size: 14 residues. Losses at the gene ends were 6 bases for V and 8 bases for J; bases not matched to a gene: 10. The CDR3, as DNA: TGTGCCAGCAGCCGGGACAGGGATTTCGGCGGCTACACCTTC. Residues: CASSRDRDFGGYTF.

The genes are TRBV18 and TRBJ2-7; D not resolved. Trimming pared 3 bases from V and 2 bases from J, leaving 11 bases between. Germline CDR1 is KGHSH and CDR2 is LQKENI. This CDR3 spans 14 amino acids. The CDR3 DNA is TGTGCCAGCTCACCGACGGCGGAAACCTACGAGCAGTACTTC. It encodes CASSPTAETYEQYF.

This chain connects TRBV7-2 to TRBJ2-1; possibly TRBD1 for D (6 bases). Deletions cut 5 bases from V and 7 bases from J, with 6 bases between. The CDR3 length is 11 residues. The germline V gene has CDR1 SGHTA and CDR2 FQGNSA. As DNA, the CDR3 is TGTGCCAGCAGCAGGGGGAATGAGCAGTTCTTC. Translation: CASSRGNEQFF.

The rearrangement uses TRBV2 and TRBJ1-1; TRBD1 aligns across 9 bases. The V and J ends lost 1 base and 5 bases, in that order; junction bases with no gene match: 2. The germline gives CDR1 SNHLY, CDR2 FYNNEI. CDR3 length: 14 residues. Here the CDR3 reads CASSEEGTGTEAFF. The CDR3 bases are TGTGCCAGCAGTGAAGAGGGGACAGGGACTGAAGCTTTCTTT.